This T cell receptor beta chain is drawn from a study of regulatory T cells in long-lasting Graves disease. The CDR3 loop spans 16 amino acids. V dropped 5 bases and J dropped 2; count of bases not matched to a gene: 7. Germline values: CDR1 KGHSH, CDR2 LQKENI. This clonotype was observed at least ten times. Its target is unknown. Study-wide findings and caveats: Newly diagnosed disease favored TRBV20-1 and TRBJ2-1 over persistent disease.

Arm-PCR of CDR3 regions with iRepertoire HTBI primers generated TCR beta libraries. TCRdb itself ran the multiplex PCR reads through MiXCR, one entry per CDR3 protein. The sample records about 430,000 distinct CDR3 sequences, over 14% being singletons. Time point: newly diagnosed GD, antithyroid drugs for less than 3 months. Following extraction of RNA from PBMCs, that RNA was used to make the TCR library. The sample also formed part of further work on T cells in Graves' hyperthyroidism and ophthalmopathy.

The chain combines TRBV18 with TRBJ2-7; 12 bases are a match to TRBD2. The sequence was collected from a woman between 35 and 50 years old with Graves disease. The source material was peripheral blood mononuclear cells (PBMCs), sampled at new diagnosis, from a patient treated with antithyroid drugs. DNA for the CDR3: TGTGCCAGCTCAACCCCTACTAGCGGGAGGCCCTACGAGCAGTACTTC. This translates into CASSTPTSGRPYEQYF.